These T cell receptor beta chains were read from a single sample in a study of blood T cell repertoires in COVID-19. Here immunoSEQ multiplex PCR was the method, and the copy in TCRdb shows in-frame clones only, minus some. This repertoire shows around 320,000 clones, approximately 89% found once; its top ten account for roughly 7%. Input material: peripheral blood. Every receptor here comes from a woman under 40 who had recovered from COVID-19. Each CDR3 is given with its conserved first and last residue. The D gene is left open where the match is weak. For some rows the clone size is stated as once, few or many, or as a class when expanded; others skip it.

cdr3_nt	cdr3_aa	v_call	j_call	d_call	clone_size
TGTGCCAGTAGTATAGACGGGACAGCCCAAGAGACCCAGTACTTC	CASSIDGTAQETQYF	TRBV19	TRBJ2-5	TRBD1	-
TGTGCCAGCAGCTTAGTCCGGGGGGGCCATAGCACAGATACGCAGTATTTT	CASSLVRGGHSTDTQYF	TRBV11-2	TRBJ2-3	TRBD2	-
TGTGCCAGCCAATTTGGGACAGGGGTACACTACGAGCAGTACTTC	CASQFGTGVHYEQYF	TRBV7-9	TRBJ2-7	TRBD1	-
TGCGCCAGCAGCTCCCACCCTCCCCCGGGACACTCTTGGATCCCTTACGAGCAGTACTTC	CASSSHPPPGHSWIPYEQYF	TRBV5-1	TRBJ2-7	-	-
TGTGCCAGCAGCTTAGGGGGGGACTCTGGAAACACCATATATTTT	CASSLGGDSGNTIYF	TRBV7-6	TRBJ1-3	-	-
TGTGCCAGCCGAAACGGCGCAGGGGGTATTCGGGGCTACACCTTC	CASRNGAGGIRGYTF	TRBV28	TRBJ1-2	TRBD1	-
TGTGCCAGCAGTCTTCGGGGGATAAACACCGGGGAGCTGTTTTTT	CASSLRGINTGELFF	TRBV6-5	TRBJ2-2	-	-
TGTGCCAGCAGCTCCTACCTTAGCGGGGGGGCCGGTAATGAGCAGTTCTTC	CASSSYLSGGAGNEQFF	TRBV13	TRBJ2-1	TRBD2	-
TGCGCCAGCAGCCGAGGAGGACCAACCAATTCACCCCTCCACTTT	CASSRGGPTNSPLHF	TRBV4-1	TRBJ1-6	-	-
TGTGCCTGGAGTCGGACAGGGGGGGATCAGCCCCAGCATTTT	CAWSRTGGDQPQHF	TRBV30	TRBJ1-5	TRBD1	once
TGTGCCAGCAGCTTCGGGGGGGCCTACGAGCAGTACTTC	CASSFGGAYEQYF	TRBV11-2	TRBJ2-7	TRBD2	-
TGCGCCAGCAGCCGCTTAGCGGAGACCTACAATGAGCAGTTCTTC	CASSRLAETYNEQFF	TRBV4-1	TRBJ2-1	-	-
TGTGCCAGCAGCCGGATCGGCGGGCTCACATATGATACGCAGTATTTT	CASSRIGGLTYDTQYF	TRBV5-4	TRBJ2-3	-	once
TGTGCCAGCAGCGCGGGCCGACAGCCGCTAAACACCGGGGAGCTGTTTTTT	CASSAGRQPLNTGELFF	TRBV9	TRBJ2-2	-	-
TGTGCCAGCAGCAACACTAGCGAGATATACAATGAGCAGTTCTTC	CASSNTSEIYNEQFF	TRBV3-1/TRBV3-2	TRBJ2-1	TRBD2	-
TGTGCCAGCATCGCCAGGGGGGGCACAGATACGCAGTATTTT	CASIARGGTDTQYF	TRBV6-5	TRBJ2-3	-	-
TGCAGCGTTGTGTCTAGCGGGGGTGGCGAGCAGTACTTC	CSVVSSGGGEQYF	TRBV29-1	TRBJ2-7	TRBD2	-
TGTGCCAGCTCACTATTATTGGTAACCCCTACCTCTGGGGCCAACGTCCTGACTTTC	CASSLLLVTPTSGANVLTF	TRBV18	TRBJ2-6	-	-
TGTGCCAGCAGCTTGGACAGTTTCTACAATGAGCAGTTCTTC	CASSLDSFYNEQFF	TRBV5-5	TRBJ2-1	-	-
TGTGCCTCGAAGCGGGCGGAGCCTACGTCCGAGCAGTACTTC	CASKRAEPTSEQYF	TRBV10-3	TRBJ2-7	-	-
TGTGCCAGCAGCTTTATAGATACGCAGTATTTT	CASSFIDTQYF	TRBV5-4	TRBJ2-3	-	few
TGTGCCAGCAGTTCAGGACAGGGCTCGGCCTATGGCTACACCTTC	CASSSGQGSAYGYTF	TRBV28	TRBJ1-2	TRBD1	-